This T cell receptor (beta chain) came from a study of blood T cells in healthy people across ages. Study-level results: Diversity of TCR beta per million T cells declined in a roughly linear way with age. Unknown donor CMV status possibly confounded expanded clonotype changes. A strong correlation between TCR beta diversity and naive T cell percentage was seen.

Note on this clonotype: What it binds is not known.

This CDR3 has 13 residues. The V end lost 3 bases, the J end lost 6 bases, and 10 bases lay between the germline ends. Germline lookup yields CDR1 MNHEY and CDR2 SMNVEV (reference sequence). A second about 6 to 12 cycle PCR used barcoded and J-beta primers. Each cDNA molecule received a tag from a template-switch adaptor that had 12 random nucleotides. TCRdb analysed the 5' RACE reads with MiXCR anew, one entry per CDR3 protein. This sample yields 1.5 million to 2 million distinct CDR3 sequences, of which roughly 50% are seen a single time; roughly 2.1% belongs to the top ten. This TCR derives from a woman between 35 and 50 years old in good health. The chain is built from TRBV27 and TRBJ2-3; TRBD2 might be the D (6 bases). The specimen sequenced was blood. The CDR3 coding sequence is TGTGCCAGCAGTTTCCCGGGGGATGATACGCAGTATTTT. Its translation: CASSFPGDDTQYF.